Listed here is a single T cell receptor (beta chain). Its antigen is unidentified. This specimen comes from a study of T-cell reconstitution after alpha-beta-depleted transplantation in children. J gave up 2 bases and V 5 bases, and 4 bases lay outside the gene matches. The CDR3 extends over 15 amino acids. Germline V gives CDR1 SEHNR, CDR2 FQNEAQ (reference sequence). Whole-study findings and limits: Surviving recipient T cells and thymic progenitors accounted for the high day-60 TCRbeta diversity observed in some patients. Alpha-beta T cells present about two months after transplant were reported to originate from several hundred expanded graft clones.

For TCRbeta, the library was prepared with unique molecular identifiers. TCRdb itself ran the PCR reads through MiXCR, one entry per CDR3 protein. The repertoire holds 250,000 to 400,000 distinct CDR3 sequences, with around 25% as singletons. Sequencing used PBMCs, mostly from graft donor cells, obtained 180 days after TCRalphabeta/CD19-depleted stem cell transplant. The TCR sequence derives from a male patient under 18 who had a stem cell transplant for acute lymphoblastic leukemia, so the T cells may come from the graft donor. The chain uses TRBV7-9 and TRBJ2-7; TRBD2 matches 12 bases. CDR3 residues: CASSTSGRSPYEQYF. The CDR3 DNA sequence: TGTGCCAGCAGCACTAGCGGGAGGTCCCCCTACGAGCAGTACTTC.